This T cell receptor (beta chain) was identified during a study of monozygotic twins with inflammatory bowel disease (dated by TCRdb to about 2019). About the full investigation: The full study comprised some 30 monozygotic twin pairs: nine German pairs (four IBD-concordant, five IBD-discordant) and 19 IBD-discordant Danish pairs. Disease-associated traits were sought mainly through comparisons between IBD patients and their genetically identical healthy co-twins within discordant pairs. Each individual had, on average, about 151 000 unique TCRalpha sequences and 181 000 unique TCRbeta sequences available for analysis. General conclusions and limits of the study: Concordant and discordant twins showed no difference in repertoire similarity, possibly because of limited statistical power. Different T cell subtypes could not be distinguished in the analysis. The results gave no support for a single strong signal or clonotype linked to IBD. IBD patients had lower TCRbeta repertoire diversity, measured by the inverse Simpson index, than their healthy co-twins. Background noise and inter-individual variability may have been introduced into the repertoires by the differing immunosuppressive treatments among patients. Compared with healthy twins, IBD patients shared fewer clonotypes with other individuals, and the difference was most pronounced in patients with signs of disease activity.

On this clonotype: It has no known antigen specificity.

A roughly 2.7 ml peripheral blood sample was drawn into PAXgene tubes per donor and stored at -80°C. Without T cell sorting, total RNA was isolated from whole blood using the PAXgene blood miRNA kit on an automated QIAcube. Peripheral blood from monozygotic twin pairs, either concordant or discordant for inflammatory bowel disease, underwent deep TCRalpha and TCRbeta repertoire profiling that used unique molecular barcoding. For every twin pair, smoking habits were documented, and each individual was categorised as a current, former or never smoker. The CDR3 numbers 16 residues from cysteine through phenylalanine. DNA is not on record. Taken from the germline V gene, the CDR1 and CDR2 loops are SGDLS and YYNGEE. The library was prepared using 5' RACE. The input for every TCR library was 3500 ng of total RNA. For each sample, cDNA synthesis was carried out in eight separate reactions using SMARTScribe reverse transcriptase. During cDNA synthesis, template switching was used to introduce unique molecular identifiers that contained a 6-nucleotide sample barcode. TCRalpha and TCRbeta cDNA was amplified in two nested PCRs of roughly 16 and 10 cycles, and bead purification was carried out after each PCR. Before amplification, the cDNA was treated with uracil DNA-glycosylase and purified using the QIAquick PCR purification kit. The second PCR was the step at which Illumina TruSeq-compatible adapters and sample-specific barcodes were added. Library quality and concentration were checked on TapeStation and Qubit, and libraries were pooled at roughly 5 ng each. Sequencing of the pooled libraries was done on an Illumina HiSeq2500 single-index Rapid Run using custom sequencing primers and 2 x 100 bp reads. Per the original workflow: MiGEC version 1.2.6 was used for UMI-based consensus assembly to correct PCR and sequencing errors. V(D)J alignment, clonotype assembly and CDR3 extraction were performed with MiXCR version 2.1.1. To normalise gene usage, clonotype sharing and MAIT/NKT TCR abundance, the top 1000, 10 000 and 20 000 clonotypes in each sample were analysed. Diversity was computed as the inverse Simpson index with the vegan R package after downsampling to 27 000 UMIs. Statistical testing used paired Mann-Whitney U tests on the discordant twin pairs and applied Benjamini-Hochberg correction for multiple testing. TCRdb reprocessed the reads, reporting each CDR3 protein sequence once and no DNA. These V and J calls rely on TCRdb rather than the paper's analysis. This sample's records show 330,000 or so distinct CDR3 sequences. 2% to 2.5% of the sample is in the top ten clones.

The receptor chain draws on TRBV9 and TRBJ1-2; TCRdb designates TRBD1, a call that cannot be tested without DNA. Sequencing was performed on blood. The clonotype was recovered from a human donor with ulcerative colitis or Crohn's disease, or a healthy co-twin of an affected twin (not recorded which). CDR3 region: CASSPSQGRMNYGYTF.